Listed here are 8 T cell receptor beta chains from one sample, sequenced in a study of control samples from healthy donors and cancer patients. The protocol was immunoSEQ multiplex PCR, while the TCRdb copy is restricted to in-frame clones and leaves out a portion. The sample contains 35,000 to 45,000 clones, around four fifths of which appear only once. Sequencing used blood. These receptors were taken from a man aged 55-75 years in good health.

The count of this clone is one. This rearrangement joins TRBV5-5 to TRBJ1-3, with 7 bases identical to TRBD1. Trimming at V came to 1 base and at J to 2 bases, leaving 3 bases not matched to a gene. CDR3 length: 15 residues. The germline gives CDR1 SGHKS, CDR2 YYEKEE (reference sequence). CDR3: CASSLMTGTGNTIYF. CDR3 DNA sequence: TGTGCCAGCAGCTTGATGACAGGGACTGGAAACACCATATATTTT.

The rearrangement uses TRBV12-3 or TRBV12-4 and TRBJ1-5; D is uncertain. The CDR3 contains 13 residues. V shed 5 bases and J shed 5 bases, with 10 bases lying between them. CDR3 coding DNA: TGTGCCAGCAGTCTCCAGGAGTATCAGCCCCAGCATTTT. It yields the protein CASSLQEYQPQHF.

The gene calls are TRBV5-1 and TRBJ2-7; no clear D gene. Trimming cost V 7 bases and J 3 bases, with 20 bases left between them. Germline V gives CDR1 SGHRS, CDR2 YFSETQ. CDR3 length: 15 residues. The CDR3 reads CASSRVRRSDYEQYF. The CDR3 nucleotides read TGCGCCAGCTCCCGTGTAAGGAGATCAGACTACGAGCAGTACTTC.

The chain is built from TRBV5-1 and TRBJ1-5, with a possible D match to TRBD1 (5 bases). This CDR3 spans 15 amino acids. CDR1 is SGHRS, CDR2 YFSETQ, per germline. V lost 3 bases to trimming and J lost 2 bases, with 12 bases between them. The CDR3 sequence: CASSWDGMGNQPQHF. CDR3 nucleotides: TGCGCCAGCAGCTGGGACGGTATGGGCAATCAGCCCCAGCATTTT. Using reference TRBV5-1 and TRBJ1-5 for the parts outside the CDR3, the full variable domain is KAGVTQTPRYLIKTRGQQVTLSCSPISGHRSVSWYQQTPGQGLQFLFEYFSETQRNKGNFPGRFSGRQFSNSRSEMNVSTLELGDSALYLCASSWDGMGNQPQHFGDGTRLSIL.

The rearrangement joins TRBV7-9 to TRBJ2-1; TRBD2 matches at 12 bases. The J segment lost 6 bases and the V segment lost 1 base, leaving 4 bases of the junction unmatched. The V gene's germline CDR1 is SEHNR and CDR2 FQNEAQ (reference sequence). This CDR3 has 16 residues. CDR3 coding DNA: TGTGCCAGCAGCTTAGGGGCTAGCGGGAGGGCCAATGAGCAGTTCTTC. It yields the protein CASSLGASGRANEQFF.

V is TRBV19 and J is TRBJ2-7, with TRBD2 matching 12 bases. From germline, CDR1 is LNHDA and CDR2 SQIVND (reference sequence). CDR3 length equals 15 residues. Trimming took 3 bases from V and 7 from J; bases not matched to a gene: 7. In nucleotides, the CDR3 is TGTGCCAGTAGTATGCGGTCTAGCGGGGGGGTTGAGCAGTACTTC. This sequence encodes CASSMRSSGGVEQYF.

Note on this clone: A read error may produce the germline difference seen at one junction end. The gene calls are TRBV6-1 and TRBJ2-1; TRBD2 matches at 7 bases. CDR3 length equals 13 residues. The germline CDR1 and CDR2 sequences are MNHNS and SASEGT. The CDR3 region is CASSSSGYSEQFF. In DNA form, the CDR3 reads TGTGCCAGCAGTTCTAGCGGCTACAGTGAGCAGTTCTTC.

DNA for the CDR3: TGTGCCAGCAGCCTGCTGGACCCTCCCCGGTATAACAATGAGCAGTTCTTC. This gives the protein CASSLLDPPRYNNEQFF. The chain recombines TRBV3-1 (or the pseudogene TRBV3-2) with TRBJ2-1, with no clear D. V lost 4 bases and J 5 bases, leaving 21 bases between the germline ends. The CDR3 length is 17 residues. CDR1 and CDR2 (germline): LGHDT, YNNKEL (reference sequence).